This is a list of T cell receptor beta chains from one sample in a study of T cells in Graves' hyperthyroidism and ophthalmopathy. TCRdb analysed the multiplex PCR reads with MiXCR anew, one entry per CDR3 protein. The sample consists of 600,000 to 750,000 distinct CDR3 sequences, roughly 17% of them appearing once. The sequencing sample was made of blood. These receptors came from a man aged 50-60 years with Graves' hyperthyroidism. CDR3s include the opening cysteine and the closing phenylalanine or tryptophan. Not every row has a clone size; where given, it reads once, few, many or a size class.

clone_size: few
j_call: TRBJ1-1
v_call: TRBV29-1
cdr3_aa: CSAEGGDTEAFF

clone_size: few
j_call: TRBJ2-3
v_call: TRBV20-1
cdr3_aa: CSAREGTSSTDTQYF

clone_size: few
j_call: TRBJ2-7
v_call: TRBV18
cdr3_aa: CASSPPGGRRELIEQYF

clone_size: NA
j_call: TRBJ2-7
v_call: TRBV4-3
cdr3_aa: CASSQGDGSYEQYF

clone_size: few
j_call: TRBJ2-1
v_call: TRBV20-1
cdr3_aa: CSARKTSGKYNEQFF

clone_size: few
j_call: TRBJ1-2
v_call: TRBV14
cdr3_aa: CASSPIGGEIYGYTF

clone_size: many
j_call: TRBJ2-1
v_call: TRBV28
cdr3_aa: CASSFQRTGTYNEQFF

clone_size: NA
j_call: TRBJ2-1
v_call: TRBV3-1
cdr3_aa: CASSQRGGRNEQFF

clone_size: many
j_call: TRBJ1-2
v_call: TRBV2
cdr3_aa: CASSMGQHYGYTF

clone_size: NA
j_call: TRBJ2-1
v_call: TRBV29-1
cdr3_aa: CSVEEGAYNEQFF

clone_size: NA
j_call: TRBJ2-7
v_call: TRBV7-3
cdr3_aa: CASSRAGGEQYF

clone_size: NA
j_call: TRBJ1-2
v_call: TRBV2
cdr3_aa: CASSEGDSVGYGYTF

clone_size: NA
j_call: TRBJ1-3
v_call: TRBV11-2
cdr3_aa: CASSWVVSGNTIYF

clone_size: NA
j_call: TRBJ2-7
v_call: TRBV4-1
cdr3_aa: CASSQENNYEQYF

clone_size: NA
j_call: TRBJ1-2
v_call: TRBV3-1
cdr3_aa: CASSQNRSITAGEGGYTF

clone_size: NA
j_call: TRBJ2-2
v_call: TRBV5-1
cdr3_aa: CASSWETGSTGELFF

clone_size: NA
j_call: TRBJ1-5
v_call: TRBV30
cdr3_aa: CAWSVRVAGSNQPQHF

clone_size: few
j_call: TRBJ2-1
v_call: TRBV3-1
cdr3_aa: CASSRQARGPYNEQFF

clone_size: many
j_call: TRBJ2-7
v_call: TRBV29-1
cdr3_aa: CSVEGWGSGRSYEQYF

clone_size: NA
j_call: TRBJ2-7
v_call: TRBV7-9
cdr3_aa: CASTTGTETYEQYF

clone_size: NA
j_call: TRBJ2-1
v_call: TRBV19
cdr3_aa: CASSCSRESSYNEQFF

clone_size: many
j_call: TRBJ1-1
v_call: TRBV6-1
cdr3_aa: CASSRTESLNTEAFF

clone_size: many
j_call: TRBJ1-1
v_call: TRBV7-6
cdr3_aa: CASSPLEGGNTEAFF

clone_size: NA
j_call: TRBJ2-5
v_call: TRBV11-2
cdr3_aa: CTNSLSGQAGRQETQYF

clone_size: few
j_call: TRBJ2-6
v_call: TRBV29-1
cdr3_aa: CSVERVSGANVLTF

clone_size: many
j_call: TRBJ2-7
v_call: TRBV28
cdr3_aa: CASSSIGQGGSYEQYF

clone_size: few
j_call: TRBJ1-5
v_call: TRBV20-1
cdr3_aa: CSAWDRDQPQHF

clone_size: many
j_call: TRBJ2-1
v_call: TRBV20-1
cdr3_aa: CSAKSSGSINNEQFF

clone_size: many
j_call: TRBJ1-1
v_call: TRBV6-6
cdr3_aa: CASSYDGDRGSEAFF

clone_size: few
j_call: TRBJ2-7
v_call: TRBV20-1
cdr3_aa: CSSYRDSYEQYF

clone_size: few
j_call: TRBJ1-5
v_call: TRBV15
cdr3_aa: CATSRDGPFGHEPQHF

clone_size: many
j_call: TRBJ2-7
v_call: TRBV7-9
cdr3_aa: CASSLDVTGGYEQYF

clone_size: many
j_call: TRBJ2-7
v_call: TRBV28
cdr3_aa: CASSASWSATSYEQYF

clone_size: many
j_call: TRBJ1-1
v_call: TRBV2
cdr3_aa: CASSVNRGLNTEAFF

clone_size: few
j_call: TRBJ1-1
v_call: TRBV28
cdr3_aa: CASRPSGSLGTEAFF

clone_size: few
j_call: TRBJ1-3
v_call: TRBV18
cdr3_aa: CASSPQDPKTGNTIYF

clone_size: many
j_call: TRBJ1-1
v_call: TRBV20-1
cdr3_aa: CSADRMNTEAFF

clone_size: NA
j_call: TRBJ1-5
v_call: TRBV5-1
cdr3_aa: CASSLEGINQPQHF

clone_size: few
j_call: TRBJ1-2
v_call: TRBV7-9
cdr3_aa: CASSLEGGAGYTF

clone_size: few
j_call: TRBJ2-7
v_call: TRBV5-6
cdr3_aa: CASSLAGSGYYEQYF

clone_size: many
j_call: TRBJ2-1
v_call: TRBV7-8
cdr3_aa: CASSLGRERNYNEQFF

clone_size: many
j_call: TRBJ1-6
v_call: TRBV27
cdr3_aa: CASLGGNSPLHF

clone_size: many
j_call: TRBJ2-5
v_call: TRBV11-2
cdr3_aa: CASSLGRDPQETQYF

clone_size: many
j_call: TRBJ1-5
v_call: TRBV12-3/TRBV12-4
cdr3_aa: CASSPIGTSNQPQHF

clone_size: few
j_call: TRBJ2-3
v_call: TRBV7-8
cdr3_aa: CASSYGGGWNTDTQYF

clone_size: few
j_call: TRBJ1-1
v_call: TRBV25-1
cdr3_aa: CASRQGVTEAFF

clone_size: many
j_call: TRBJ2-2
v_call: TRBV6-6
cdr3_aa: CASSYSTDTGELFF

clone_size: NA
j_call: TRBJ1-4
v_call: TRBV25-1
cdr3_aa: CASSTPRDGEKLFF

clone_size: many
j_call: TRBJ1-6
v_call: TRBV27
cdr3_aa: CASSITGKNSPLHF

clone_size: many
j_call: TRBJ2-7
v_call: TRBV28
cdr3_aa: CASSLSRVFSYEQYF

clone_size: few
j_call: TRBJ2-7
v_call: TRBV30
cdr3_aa: CAWSPSGGLRDEQYF